This T cell receptor (beta chain) comes out of a study of a mutant IDH1 vaccine in newly diagnosed glioma (dated by TCRdb to 2020 to 2022). As for the study more broadly: Eight vaccinations were administered to patients in weeks 1, 3, 5, 7, 11, 15, 19 and 23, corresponding to visits V03 through V10. Vaccination started 4-6 weeks after radiotherapy alone, or was given together with temozolomide cycles in the groups whose treatment included chemotherapy. Of the approximately 35 treated patients, 62.5% were male and around 40% were female, and a mean age of around 40 years was recorded. Before enrollment, patients had received standard therapy of radiotherapy alone, temozolomide alone, or radiochemotherapy with temozolomide; most received the combination. Six visits were used for peripheral blood collection: V03 (baseline), V05, V07, V10, V12 and V13. Longitudinal TCRB deep sequencing was done for 25 to 30 treated patients, wherever samples were available for exploratory analyses.

Concerning this clone itself: Its binding antigen is unknown. Base qualities were left out, and no much larger clone turns up one base away.

Study-level results and caveats: Selection of PBMC samples for TCRB deep sequencing was based on availability. Across multiple MHC alleles, vaccine-induced immune responses were seen in more than 80% of patients. According to the authors, sample limitations meant that analyses of patient blood samples could not be reproduced. Pseudoprogression seemed to be unrelated to changes in the top peripheral T cell clonotypes found by TCRB sequencing.

The time point label of this sample denotes: week 11, during vaccination. Every vaccine dose consisted of 300 ug of a 20-mer mutant IDH1 peptide in Montanide, administered subcutaneously together with topical imiquimod. Donors had newly diagnosed WHO grade 3 or 4 IDH1-mutant astrocytomas with loss of nuclear ATRX. The samples were drawn from NOA16, a multicentre, single-arm, open-label phase I trial in Germany that tested a mutant IDH1 peptide vaccine in humans for the first time. Genomic DNA for TCRB sequencing was extracted from EDTA blood using the DNeasy Blood and Tissue Kit. A distance of 13 bases separates the germline ends of V and J, which lose 5 bases and 11 bases respectively. The CDR3 starts with the cysteine, ends with the phenylalanine, and has 12 residues. The only DNA kept is the CDR3, 36 bases in frame from the first base. Taken from the germline V gene (reference sequence), the CDR1 and CDR2 loops are MNHNY and SVGAGI.

Libraries were made using the immunoSEQ multiplex PCR assay. Following the manufacturer's protocol, the hsTCRB Kit was used to amplify rearranged TCR beta chain sequences. Sequencing of TCRB libraries was carried out on an Illumina MiSeq. The study's processing was this. Demultiplexing, trimming and gene mapping were performed with the kit vendor's proprietary platform. TCRdb stores this immuneACCESS table with in-frame sequences only. Part of the clones is absent; in the studies checked, under half of the shortfall reflects unresolved V genes, and no reason is known for the rest. V, J and clone size are taken as reported in that table, and D and trimming were inferred from the DNA itself. The sample table lists around 100,000 clones, around 90% of them with a count of one. Roughly 0.65% of the sample is in the top ten clones.

This sequence originates from a woman in her fifties or sixties with glioma. The source was PBMCs, collected from a glioma patient whose treatment included an IDH1 peptide vaccine. The chain links TRBV6-6 with TRBJ2-4, and TRBD1 may be the D gene, going by 6 matching bases. In nucleotide form, the sequence is TGTGCCAGCAGTCCCCCCGGGACACTTCAGTACTTC. The translation is CASSPPGTLQYF.